A single sample gave rise to the 2 T cell receptor beta chains below, sequenced in a study of T-cell memory formation after mild COVID-19 (dated by TCRdb to about 2021). Library preparation used 5' RACE. The sample was run on an Illumina NovaSeq 6000. Starting from the raw public reads, TCRdb applied fastp trimming at Q25, assembled clones with MiXCR and retained in-frame beta chains. Merged by CDR3 protein, the rows form single entries marked with the most common genes and DNA. Within this sample are 450,000 to 650,000 distinct CDR3 sequences, with 20% to 25% of them counted one time only. The leading ten clones occupy about 8.4% of the sample. The sequenced sample consisted of PBMCs or a T cell subset sorted from them (not recorded which). Receptors originate from an adult woman who had mild COVID-19 (a few samples of this study predate the infection). The sample titles of this study are shuffled in the database, so cell type and time point are left out; the donor was told from shared clones.

The rearrangement links TRBV19 to TRBJ2-5, with 11 bases that match TRBD2. CDR1 and CDR2 from the germline V gene are LNHDA and SQIVND (reference sequence). Germline trimming cut 5 bases from V and 4 bases from J; bases unmatched to any gene: 9. CDR3 length: 16 residues. The CDR3 DNA reads TGTGCCAGTAGTCCCTTCCCGACTAGCGGGATAGAGACCCAGTACTTC. Translation: CASSPFPTSGIETQYF.

The gene calls are TRBV25-1 and TRBJ2-1, with D tentatively TRBD1 (6 bases). The CDR3 has 15 amino acids. V was clipped by 4 bases and J by 0 bases, with 10 bases between them. Per the germline V gene, CDR1 is MGHDK and CDR2 is SYGVNS. The CDR3 is CASSGTGSSYNEQFF. The CDR3 nucleotides are TGTGCCAGCAGTGGTACAGGGAGCTCCTACAATGAGCAGTTCTTC.